The clone carrying this T cell receptor (beta chain) was counted a few times. The data originate from a study of identical twins. TCRdb independently ran MiXCR on the 5' RACE reads; one entry per CDR3 protein. Of about 810,000 distinct CDR3 sequences listed, approximately 13% were seen once; the top ten hold around 1.5%. CDR1 SGHDN and CDR2 FVKESK come from the germline V gene. With 3 bases removed from V and 13 bases from J, the gap between germline ends came to 16 bases. CDR3 length: 14 amino acids. The same specimen was also included in a second study, on yellow fever vaccine responses in identical twins.

This chain links TRBV14 with TRBJ1-6, with TRBD1 as a possible D gene (5 bases). The origin of this receptor is a woman aged 18-29 years in good health. Sequencing was carried out using PBMCs. The CDR3 protein is CASSQAGQTEPLHF. The DNA for the CDR3 is TGTGCCAGCAGCCAGGCAGGGCAGACGGAGCCCCTCCACTTT.